This T cell receptor beta chain derives from a study of beta chain features in type 1 diabetes. The wider study: Sorted cells examined across all samples numbered approximately 100 million.

Findings and caveats of the study: TCRB CDR3 length was moderately but significantly reduced in all four CD4+ subsets of Type 1 diabetes patients. A definitive answer on HLA type influencing TCRB rearrangement was not reached here.

In its sample, this clone was seen a few times. Its antigen remains unidentified. The J segment lost 2 bases and the V segment lost 8 bases, leaving 7 bases of the junction unmatched. The CDR3 length is 14 residues. Germline CDR1 reads KGHSH; CDR2 reads LQKENI. Every bit of the isolated RNA underwent reverse transcription, so sequencing read expressed TCRB transcripts. Data came from immunoSEQ multiplex PCR; TCRdb stores just in-frame clones and leaves some out. The table records roughly 730,000 clones, around an eighth of them present only once. The specimen sequenced was naive CD4+ T cells from blood. The chain uses TRBV18 and TRBJ2-7; TRBD1 agrees at 9 bases. This TCR came from a man aged 18 to 35 with type 1 diabetes. CDR3 bases: TGTGCCAGCCGGGGACAGGGTGAAGCCTACGAGCAGTACTTC. Amino acids: CASRGQGEAYEQYF.